This T cell receptor (beta chain) stems from a study of cytomegalovirus exposure and HLA in healthy donors. 13 Jbeta primers and 60 Vbeta primers were used for the PCR. Assay used: immunoSEQ multiplex PCR; TCRdb lists only in-frame clones, some missing. The table records 140,000 or so clones, around 82% of them present only once. Points from the study as a whole: Cytomegalovirus-associated status was assigned to 150 or so TCR beta chains. Most TCRs appeared rarely, but some public TCRs recurred in many donors. Later analysis associated a missense DCLRE1C variant with TCR beta V- and J-gene trimming. Cytomegalovirus status was reportedly diagnosed by the classifier with high sensitivity and specificity.

The CDR3 runs 15 residues. V dropped 2 bases and J dropped 8; count of bases not matched to a gene: 7. Looked up from germline, CDR1 is SGHRS and CDR2 is YFSETQ. Note on this clone: Its antigen is as yet unknown.

The chain couples TRBV5-1 to TRBJ1-2; 12 nucleotides align to TRBD1. The clonotype comes from a young woman in good health and CMV-seropositive. Sequenced: PBMCs. The CDR3 nucleotides are TGCGCCAGCAGCTTAAAGGGACAGGGGGCGCGCGGCTACACCTTC. Its translation is CASSLKGQGARGYTF.